This T cell receptor (beta chain) was captured in a study of monozygotic twins with inflammatory bowel disease. Notes on the study in general: Perhaps reflecting limited power, concordant and discordant twins did not differ in repertoire similarity.

Germline loops: CDR1 DFQATT, CDR2 SNEGSKA (reference sequence). CDR3 length equals 13 residues. On this clonotype: Its specificity is not known.

TCRdb re-called the 5' RACE reads; every CDR3 protein appears as one record, without DNA. This table holds roughly 100,000 distinct CDR3 sequences. The specimen sequenced was blood. This TCR came from a human donor with ulcerative colitis or Crohn's disease, or a healthy co-twin of an affected twin (not recorded which). The V call is TRBV20-1, the J call TRBJ1-5; the D gene TCRdb calls, TRBD1, cannot be checked with no DNA. CDR3 amino acids: CSATGQVNQPQHF.